This T cell receptor (beta chain) was observed in a study of early T cells in non-severe SARS-CoV-2 infection. For the study at large: Sequenced material consisted of bulk RNA (from unsorted whole blood), and chains were unpaired. Study-wide results and caveats: VDJdb-based matching was biased toward anti-spike CD8 responses and missed private and CD4 specificities.

Unique molecular identifiers (one per individual cDNA molecule) were attached. TCRdb recomputed calls from the 5' RACE reads with MiXCR, one row per CDR3 protein. The table lists 90,000 to 100,000 distinct CDR3 sequences, about 12% of them singletons. This clonotype showed up many times. Its specificity is unknown. Germline V gene lookup returns CDR1 DFQATT and CDR2 SNEGSKA (reference sequence). Trimming left V 5 bases short and J 2 bases short, with 16 bases between. CDR3 length: 14 amino acids. This chain uses TRBV20-1 with TRBJ2-7; a weak D match, TRBD2 (7 bases). The sequenced sample consisted of whole blood. The receptor was derived from an adult who was a healthcare worker with PCR-confirmed SARS-CoV-2 infection or an uninfected control (not recorded which). The CDR3 region has the DNA TGCAGTGCTGGGTCGGGGGGCGCACCCTACGAGCAGTACTTC. Its translation is CSAGSGGAPYEQYF.